The rows below give T cell receptor beta chains drawn from one sample of a study of CXCR3-negative and CXCR3-positive naive CD8 T cells. TCRdb reprocessed the 5' RACE reads; each CDR3 protein has one entry and no DNA is given. This sample's table has approximately 52,000 distinct CDR3 sequences. Sequencing was done on a sample of memory CD8+ T cells from blood. The receptors come from a human donor in good health. Some clones in this sample may be carry-over from other donors' samples. Each CDR3 is given with its conserved first and last residue. The order of the fields is J gene, V gene, CDR3 protein.

TRBJ2-3 TRBV6-5 CASTRLAGGPSDTQYF
TRBJ2-7 TRBV7-9 CASSLMRGSPEQYF
TRBJ2-7 TRBV25-1 CASSQTGLSYEQYF
TRBJ2-2 TRBV29-1 CSVLTGGSTGELFF
TRBJ2-4 TRBV28 CASSTKSTVLAKNIQYF
TRBJ2-5 TRBV7-6 CASSLAAGASGGETQYF
TRBJ2-7 TRBV29-1 CSVEVIAGTTSIYEQYF
TRBJ1-1 TRBV5-5 CASREGQGIFTEAFF
TRBJ1-4 TRBV9 CASSPRTDATNEKLFF
TRBJ2-7 TRBV29-1 CSVVLGNEQYF
TRBJ1-1 TRBV29-1 CSVDFRPEGTEAFF
TRBJ1-1 TRBV19 CASSQSRVTEAFF
TRBJ2-1 TRBV9 CASSVERGWDEQFF
TRBJ1-1 TRBV25-1 CASSDVSTEAFF